This T cell receptor beta chain was recovered during a study of blood T cell repertoires in COVID-19. The wider study: T cells, B-cell-depleted T cells, or PBMCs provided the cDNA or gDNA that served as material.

The V segment lost 2 bases and the J segment 2 bases; nucleotides outside the gene matches: 6. CDR3 length: 15 residues. CDR1 is MNHNY and CDR2 is SVGAGI in the germline V gene (reference sequence). Per the original methods: From reference gene primer amplification, estimates of nucleated cell counts were derived. Using immunoSEQ multiplex PCR, the repertoire was profiled, and TCRdb retains in-frame clones only, with some absent. D and trimming were read from the DNA, whereas the V and J calls and clone size are those reported in that table. The sample lists approximately 120,000 clones; approximately 80% were seen once.

The receptor was derived from a woman aged 80 or over with active or convalescent COVID-19. The V and J genes are TRBV6-6 and TRBJ2-7, with 7 bases that match TRBD1. Sequencing was performed on peripheral blood. The CDR3, as DNA: TGTGCCAGCAGTTACGGGACAGTACAGACCTACGAGCAGTACTTC. This sequence encodes CASSYGTVQTYEQYF.